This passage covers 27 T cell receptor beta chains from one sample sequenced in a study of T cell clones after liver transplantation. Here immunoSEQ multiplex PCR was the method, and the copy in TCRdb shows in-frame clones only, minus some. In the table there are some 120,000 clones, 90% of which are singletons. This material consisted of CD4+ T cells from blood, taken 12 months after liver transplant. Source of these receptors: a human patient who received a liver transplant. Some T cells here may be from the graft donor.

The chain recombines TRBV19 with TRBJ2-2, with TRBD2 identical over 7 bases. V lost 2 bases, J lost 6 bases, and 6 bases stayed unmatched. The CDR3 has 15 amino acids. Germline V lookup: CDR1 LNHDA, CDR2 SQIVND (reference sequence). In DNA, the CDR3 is TGTGCCAGTAGTATAAGCGGGGCAGCAGCCGGGGAGCTGTTTTTT. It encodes CASSISGAAAGELFF. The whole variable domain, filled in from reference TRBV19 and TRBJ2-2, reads DGGITQSPKYLFRKEGQNVTLSCEQNLNHDAMYWYRQDPGQGLRLIYYSQIVNDFQKGDIAEGYSVSREKKESFPLTVTSAQKNPTAFYLCASSISGAAAGELFFGEGSRLTVL.

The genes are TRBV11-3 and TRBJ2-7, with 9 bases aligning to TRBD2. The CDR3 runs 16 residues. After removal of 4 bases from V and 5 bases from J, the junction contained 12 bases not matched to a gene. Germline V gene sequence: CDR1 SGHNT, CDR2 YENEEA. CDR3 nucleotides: TGTGCCAGCAGCTCGCGGGCGGCTAGCGGGACCCACGAGCAGTACTTC. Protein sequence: CASSSRAASGTHEQYF.

CDR3 amino acids: CASSIEDRPLSYNEQFF. The CDR3 DNA follows: TGTGCCAGTAGTATAGAGGACAGACCCCTCTCCTACAATGAGCAGTTCTTC. This chain uses TRBV19 with TRBJ2-1, with TRBD1 as a possible D gene (6 bases). The CDR3 has 17 residues. V lost 0 bases and J lost 0, with 12 bases in between. From germline, CDR1 is LNHDA and CDR2 SQIVND (reference sequence). Combining the CDR3 with reference TRBV19 and TRBJ2-1 gives the whole variable domain DGGITQSPKYLFRKEGQNVTLSCEQNLNHDAMYWYRQDPGQGLRLIYYSQIVNDFQKGDIAEGYSVSREKKESFPLTVTSAQKNPTAFYLCASSIEDRPLSYNEQFFGPGTRLTVL.

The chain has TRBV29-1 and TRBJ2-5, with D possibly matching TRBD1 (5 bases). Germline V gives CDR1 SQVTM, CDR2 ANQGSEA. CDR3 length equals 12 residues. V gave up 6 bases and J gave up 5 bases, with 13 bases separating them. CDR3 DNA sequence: TGCAGCGTGAGTAGGGGAACGGAGACCCAGTACTTC. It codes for CSVSRGTETQYF.

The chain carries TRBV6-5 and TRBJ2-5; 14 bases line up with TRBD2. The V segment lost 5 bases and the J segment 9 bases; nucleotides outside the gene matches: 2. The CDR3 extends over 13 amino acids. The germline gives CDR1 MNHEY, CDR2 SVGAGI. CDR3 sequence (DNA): TGTGCCAGCAGTAGACTAGCGGGAGGGTCCCAGTACTTC. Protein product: CASSRLAGGSQYF.

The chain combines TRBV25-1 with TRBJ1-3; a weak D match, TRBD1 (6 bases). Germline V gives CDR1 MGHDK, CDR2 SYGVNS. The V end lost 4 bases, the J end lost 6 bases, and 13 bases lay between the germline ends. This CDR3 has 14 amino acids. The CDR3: CASSAQGGKNTIYF. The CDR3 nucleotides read TGTGCCAGCAGTGCACAGGGAGGGAAAAACACCATATATTTT.

CDR3 coding DNA: TGTGCCAGCAGCTTAAGGGCCTCCCCTAGCGGGGCCTACGAGCAGTACTTC. Amino acid sequence: CASSLRASPSGAYEQYF. The chain links TRBV7-2 to TRBJ2-7; 9 positions agree with TRBD2. Germline V gives CDR1 SGHTA, CDR2 FQGNSA. The CDR3 runs to 17 residues. Trimming at V came to 2 bases and at J to 2 bases, leaving 10 bases not matched to a gene.

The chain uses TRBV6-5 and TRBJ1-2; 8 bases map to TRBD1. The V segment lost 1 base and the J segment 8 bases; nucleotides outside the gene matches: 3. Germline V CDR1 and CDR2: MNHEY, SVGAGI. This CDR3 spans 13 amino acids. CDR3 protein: CASSYYRGEGYTF. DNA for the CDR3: TGTGCCAGCAGTTACTACAGGGGGGAGGGCTACACCTTC.

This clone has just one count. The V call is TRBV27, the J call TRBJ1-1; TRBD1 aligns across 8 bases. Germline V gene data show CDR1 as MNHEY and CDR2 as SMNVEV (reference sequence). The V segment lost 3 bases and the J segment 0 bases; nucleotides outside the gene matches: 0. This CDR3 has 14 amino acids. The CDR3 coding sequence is TGTGCCAGCAGTTTGGGACAGGTGAACACTGAAGCTTTCTTT. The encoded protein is CASSLGQVNTEAFF.

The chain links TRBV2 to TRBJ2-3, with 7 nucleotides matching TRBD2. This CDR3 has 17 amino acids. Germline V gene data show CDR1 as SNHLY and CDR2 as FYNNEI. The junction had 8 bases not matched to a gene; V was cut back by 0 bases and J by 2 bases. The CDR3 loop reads CASSEAREWYFTDTQYF. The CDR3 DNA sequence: TGTGCCAGCAGTGAAGCGCGGGAGTGGTACTTCACAGATACGCAGTATTTT.

CDR3 sequence: CASSPHGEGLEEKLFF. The CDR3 DNA follows: TGTGCCAGCAGCCCCCACGGTGAGGGATTAGAAGAAAAACTGTTTTTT. The V and J genes are TRBV9 and TRBJ1-4; no clear D. The CDR3 runs 16 residues. V lost 4 bases to trimming and J lost 8 bases, with 21 bases between them. Germline CDR1 is SGDLS and CDR2 is YYNGEE.

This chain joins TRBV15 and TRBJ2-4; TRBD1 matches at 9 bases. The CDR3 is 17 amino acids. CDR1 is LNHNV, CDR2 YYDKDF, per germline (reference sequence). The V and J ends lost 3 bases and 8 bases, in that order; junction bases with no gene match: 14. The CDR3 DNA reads TGTGCCACCAGCAGCCCATTCGCCGGGACAGGGCCGGACATTCAGTACTTC. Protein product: CATSSPFAGTGPDIQYF.

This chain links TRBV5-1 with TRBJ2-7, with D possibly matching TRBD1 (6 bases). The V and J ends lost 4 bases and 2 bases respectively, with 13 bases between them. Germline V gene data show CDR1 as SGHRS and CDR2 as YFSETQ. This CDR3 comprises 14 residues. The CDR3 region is CASSAHRETYEQYF. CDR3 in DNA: TGCGCCAGCAGCGCCCACAGGGAGACCTACGAGCAGTACTTC. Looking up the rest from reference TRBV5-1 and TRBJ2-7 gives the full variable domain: KAGVTQTPRYLIKTRGQQVTLSCSPISGHRSVSWYQQTPGQGLQFLFEYFSETQRNKGNFPGRFSGRQFSNSRSEMNVSTLELGDSALYLCASSAHRETYEQYFGPGTRLTVT.

CDR3 coding DNA: TGTGCCAGCAGCTGGGCAGCGGGAGGTCAAGAGACCCAGTACTTC. This sequence encodes CASSWAAGGQETQYF. The chain employs TRBV5-4 and TRBJ2-5; 9 bases agree with TRBD2. Trimming cost V 3 bases and J 2 bases; bases outside gene matches: 5. The CDR3 has 15 residues. Looked up from germline, CDR1 is SGHNT and CDR2 is YYREEE (reference sequence).

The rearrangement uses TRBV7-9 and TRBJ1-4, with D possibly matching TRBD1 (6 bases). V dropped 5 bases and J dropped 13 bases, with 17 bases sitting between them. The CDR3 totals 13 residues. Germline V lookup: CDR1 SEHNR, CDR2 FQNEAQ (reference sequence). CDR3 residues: CASSQEEQGSLFF. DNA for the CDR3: TGTGCCAGCAGCCAAGAGGAACAGGGCTCACTGTTTTTT. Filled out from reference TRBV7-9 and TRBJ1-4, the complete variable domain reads DTGVSQNPRHKITKRGQNVTFRCDPISEHNRLYWYRQTLGQGPEFLTYFQNEAQLEKSRLLSDRFSAERPKGSFSTLEIQRTEQGDSAMYLCASSQEEQGSLFFGSGTQLSVL.

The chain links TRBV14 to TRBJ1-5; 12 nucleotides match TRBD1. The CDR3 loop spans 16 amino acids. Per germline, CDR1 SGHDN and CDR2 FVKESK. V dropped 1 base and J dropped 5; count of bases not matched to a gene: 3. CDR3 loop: CASSQVGQGAHQPQHF. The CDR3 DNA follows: TGTGCCAGCAGCCAAGTGGGACAGGGGGCCCATCAGCCCCAGCATTTT.

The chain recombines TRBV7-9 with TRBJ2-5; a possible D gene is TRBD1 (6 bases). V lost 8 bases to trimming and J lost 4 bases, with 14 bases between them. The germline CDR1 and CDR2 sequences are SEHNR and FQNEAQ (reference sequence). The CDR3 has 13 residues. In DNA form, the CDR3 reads TGTGCCAGCGTTAGGGGGAGTTCAGAGACCCAGTACTTC. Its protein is CASVRGSSETQYF. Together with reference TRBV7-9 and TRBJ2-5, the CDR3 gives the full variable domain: DTGVSQNPRHKITKRGQNVTFRCDPISEHNRLYWYRQTLGQGPEFLTYFQNEAQLEKSRLLSDRFSAERPKGSFSTLEIQRTEQGDSAMYLCASVRGSSETQYFGPGTRLLVL.

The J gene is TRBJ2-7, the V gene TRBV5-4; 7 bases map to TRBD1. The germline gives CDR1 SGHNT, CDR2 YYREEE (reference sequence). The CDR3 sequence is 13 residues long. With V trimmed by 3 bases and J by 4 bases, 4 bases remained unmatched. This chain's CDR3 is CASSWDRSYEQYF. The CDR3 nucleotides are TGTGCCAGCAGCTGGGACAGATCTTACGAGCAGTACTTC.

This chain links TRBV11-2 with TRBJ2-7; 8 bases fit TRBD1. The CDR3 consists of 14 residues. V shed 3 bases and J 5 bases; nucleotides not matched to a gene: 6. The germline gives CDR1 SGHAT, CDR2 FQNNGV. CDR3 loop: CASSLQTGVNEQYF. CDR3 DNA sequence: TGTGCCAGCAGCTTGCAGACAGGGGTAAACGAGCAGTACTTC. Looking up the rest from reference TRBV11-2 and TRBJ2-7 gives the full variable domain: EAGVAQSPRYKIIEKRQSVAFWCNPISGHATLYWYQQILGQGPKLLIQFQNNGVVDDSQLPKDRFSAERLKGVDSTLKIQPAKLEDSAVYLCASSLQTGVNEQYFGPGTRLTVT.

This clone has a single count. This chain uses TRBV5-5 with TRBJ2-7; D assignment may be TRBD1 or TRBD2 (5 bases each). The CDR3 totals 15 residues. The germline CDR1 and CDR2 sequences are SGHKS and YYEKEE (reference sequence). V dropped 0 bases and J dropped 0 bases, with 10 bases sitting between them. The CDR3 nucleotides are TGTGCCAGCAGCTTGGGAGGGGACCCCTCCTACGAGCAGTACTTC. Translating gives CASSLGGDPSYEQYF.

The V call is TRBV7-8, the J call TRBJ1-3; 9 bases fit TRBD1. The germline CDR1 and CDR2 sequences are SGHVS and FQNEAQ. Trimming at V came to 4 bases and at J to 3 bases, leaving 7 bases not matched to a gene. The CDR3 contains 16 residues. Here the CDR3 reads CASSSTTGGIGNTIYF. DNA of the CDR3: TGTGCCAGCAGCTCGACGACAGGGGGGATTGGAAACACCATATATTTT.

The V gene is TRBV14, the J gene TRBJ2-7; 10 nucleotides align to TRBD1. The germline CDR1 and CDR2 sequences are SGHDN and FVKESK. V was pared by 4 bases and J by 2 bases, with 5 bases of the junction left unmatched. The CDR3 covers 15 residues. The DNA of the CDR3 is TGTGCCAGCAGCCGACTCGGACAGGGGGCCTACGAGCAGTACTTC. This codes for CASSRLGQGAYEQYF.

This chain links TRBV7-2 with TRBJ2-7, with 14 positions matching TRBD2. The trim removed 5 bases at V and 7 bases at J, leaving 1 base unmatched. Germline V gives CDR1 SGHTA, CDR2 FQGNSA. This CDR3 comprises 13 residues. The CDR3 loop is CASSRTSGREQYF. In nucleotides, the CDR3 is TGTGCCAGCAGCCGGACTAGCGGGAGGGAGCAGTACTTC.

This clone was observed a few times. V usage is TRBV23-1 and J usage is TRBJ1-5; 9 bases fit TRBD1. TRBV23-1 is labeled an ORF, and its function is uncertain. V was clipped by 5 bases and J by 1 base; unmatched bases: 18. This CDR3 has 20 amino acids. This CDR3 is CASSSSLPFLGQGSNQPQHF. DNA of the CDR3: TGCGCCAGCAGTAGCTCACTTCCTTTCTTGGGACAGGGAAGCAATCAGCCCCAGCATTTT.

CDR3 amino acids: CASSLGGAGSGDTQYF. The CDR3, as DNA: TGTGCCAGCAGCTTAGGTGGAGCGGGATCAGGGGATACGCAGTATTTT. The chain couples TRBV11-3 to TRBJ2-3, with TRBD2 matching over 7 bases. The germline CDR1 and CDR2 sequences are SGHNT and YENEEA. The V gene end was trimmed by 1 base and the J gene end by 6 bases; junction bases not matched to a gene: 10. This CDR3 region has 16 residues.

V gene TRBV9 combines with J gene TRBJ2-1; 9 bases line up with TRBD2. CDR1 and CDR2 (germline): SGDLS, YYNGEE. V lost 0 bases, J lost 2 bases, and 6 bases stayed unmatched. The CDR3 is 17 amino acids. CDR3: CASSVVPAGGPYNEQFF. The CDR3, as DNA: TGTGCCAGCAGCGTAGTCCCAGCGGGAGGCCCCTACAATGAGCAGTTCTTC.

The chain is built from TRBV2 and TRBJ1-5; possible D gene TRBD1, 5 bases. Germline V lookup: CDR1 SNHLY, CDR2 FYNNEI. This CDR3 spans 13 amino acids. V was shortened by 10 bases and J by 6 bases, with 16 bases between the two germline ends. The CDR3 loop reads CATTRQGGQPQHF. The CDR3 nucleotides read TGTGCCACAACACGTCAGGGAGGTCAGCCCCAGCATTTT.